Following are 10 T cell receptor beta chains from one sample sequenced in a study of beta chain features in type 1 diabetes. These TCRs are of unknown antigen specificity. Expressed TCRB transcripts got sequenced, as all isolated RNA was reverse transcribed. Some clones are missing from TCRdb's copy, which holds only in-frame ones; the method was immunoSEQ multiplex PCR. Counted here are approximately 70,000 clones, almost 50% occurring once; the ten biggest clones make up 0.7%. Study findings and constraints: Patients with Type 1 diabetes showed moderately but significantly shorter TCRB CDR3s in all four CD4+ subsets.

Sequences were obtained from central memory CD4+ T cells from blood. These receptor sequences come from a man aged 25-40 years with type 1 diabetes.

V usage is TRBV6-6 and J usage is TRBJ1-6, with TRBD1 matching 9 bases. The CDR3 covers 16 residues. V gave up 7 bases and J gave up 4 bases; unmatched junction bases: 8. Germline-derived CDR1 and CDR2 are MNHNY and SVGAGI (reference sequence). CDR3 loop: CASTGTGNPYNSPLHF. The DNA of the CDR3 is TGTGCCAGCACCGGGACAGGGAATCCATATAATTCACCCCTCCACTTT.

This chain connects TRBV5-1 to TRBJ2-4, with a possible D match to TRBD2 (5 bases). Germline lookup yields CDR1 SGHRS and CDR2 YFSETQ. The CDR3 contains 16 residues. Trimming shortened V by 4 bases and J by 0 bases, and 14 bases separated the two germline ends. The CDR3 sequence is CASSLPGNLAKNIQYF. CDR3 sequence (DNA): TGCGCCAGCAGCCTACCGGGGAACCTAGCCAAAAACATTCAGTACTTC.

This chain links TRBV2 with TRBJ1-5; 9 nucleotides align to TRBD1. CDR3 length equals 14 residues. Unmatched junction bases numbered 4, after V lost 6 bases and J lost 4 bases. The germline V gene has CDR1 SNHLY and CDR2 FYNNEI. The CDR3 loop is CASRGDRENQPQHF. For the CDR3, the DNA is TGTGCCAGCAGGGGGGACAGGGAGAATCAGCCCCAGCATTTT.

This clone was picked up a small number of times. Other DNA sequences within the sample encode an identical CDR3. The rearrangement uses TRBV30 and TRBJ1-1; D gene unclear. CDR1 and CDR2 from the germline V gene are GTSNPN and SVGIG (reference sequence). With 2 bases removed from V and 5 bases from J, the gap between germline ends came to 6 bases. This CDR3 region has 11 residues. CDR3 DNA sequence: TGTGCCTGGAGTCGAGGGACTGAAGCTTTCTTT. This translates into CAWSRGTEAFF.

This clone appeared a few times. The genes are TRBV6-1 and TRBJ1-3, with 7 bases that match TRBD1. Losses at the gene ends were 7 bases for V and 3 bases for J; bases not matched to a gene: 9. The germline V gene has CDR1 MNHNS and CDR2 SASEGT. This CDR3 comprises 15 residues. This chain's CDR3 is CASTRDSTDGNTIYF. The CDR3 region has the DNA TGTGCCAGCACTAGGGACAGCACCGATGGAAACACCATATATTTT.

This rearrangement joins TRBV9 to TRBJ2-3; TRBD1 matches 7 bases. Germline-derived CDR1 and CDR2 are SGDLS and YYNGEE. This CDR3 has 15 amino acids. V lost 4 bases, J lost 0 bases, and 5 bases stayed unmatched. CDR3 in amino acids: CASSPGTASTDTQYF. DNA for the CDR3: TGTGCCAGCAGCCCCGGGACAGCTAGCACAGATACGCAGTATTTT.

The chain employs TRBV11-2 and TRBJ2-1; D may be TRBD1 (6 bases). CDR1 and CDR2 from the germline V gene are SGHAT and FQNNGV. Trimming cost V 5 bases and J 9 bases, with 11 bases left between them. CDR3 length: 12 residues. The CDR3 here is CASSQTGTEQFF. In nucleotides, the CDR3 is TGTGCCAGCAGCCAGACAGGCACTGAGCAGTTCTTC.

CDR3 sequence reads: CASSYTPGGTHEQYF. CDR3 nucleotides: TGTGCCAGCAGTTACACACCCGGCGGGACCCACGAGCAGTACTTC. The chain has TRBV6-5 and TRBJ2-5; perhaps TRBD2 as D (6 bases). The DNA end favors TRBJ2-7, so the J call may be wrong. CDR1 and CDR2 from the germline V gene are MNHEY and SVGAGI. This CDR3 is built from 15 residues.

Only one count was recorded for this clone. The chain employs TRBV19 and TRBJ2-6; D perhaps matches TRBD2 (5 bases). The CDR3 contains 14 residues. Trimming took off 6 bases at V and 2 bases at J, with 8 bases between the two ends. Per germline, CDR1 LNHDA and CDR2 SQIVND (reference sequence). The DNA of the CDR3 is TGTGCCAGTAGATCCGGGACTGGGGCCAACGTCCTGACTTTC. It codes for CASRSGTGANVLTF.

This chain uses TRBV7-2 with TRBJ1-1; 7 bases align to TRBD1. This CDR3 has 13 amino acids. The V gene end was trimmed by 4 bases and the J gene end by 3 bases; junction bases not matched to a gene: 2. CDR1 and CDR2 (germline): SGHTA, FQGNSA. The CDR3 reads CASSSDRDTEAFF. The CDR3 DNA sequence: TGTGCCAGCAGCTCCGACAGGGACACTGAAGCTTTCTTT.